The entry below describes one TCR beta chain. Its cognate antigen is unknown. Repertoires were generated with immunoSEQ multiplex PCR, while TCRdb's copy carries only in-frame clones and drops some. Altogether 50,000 to 65,000 clones are present, approximately 88% being singletons, with the ten largest covering more than 2%. This entry is derived from a study of OX40 agonist ivuxolimab in advanced cancers. Overall study: A male proportion of about 86% was recorded, with mean age approximately 60 years and range about 20 to 85. Partial response was recorded in three patients: one hepatocellular carcinoma and two cutaneous melanoma cases. Findings of the study overall: At doses 0.1 to 3.0 mg/kg, CD4+ and CD8+ clones expanded. Clonal expansion was among the lowest in partial responders at 0.1-3.0 mg/kg, especially CD8+.

Germline lookup yields CDR1 WSHSY and CDR2 SAAADI. With V trimmed by 4 bases and J by 4 bases, 5 bases remained unmatched. This CDR3 is 14 amino acids long. This material consisted of CD4+ or CD8+ T cells sorted from blood, taken in a trial of the OX40 agonist ivuxolimab. The chain has TRBV10-2 and TRBJ2-7; 9 nucleotides agree with TRBD2. This receptor was obtained from an adult with an advanced solid tumor such as melanoma, head and neck, liver or kidney cancer. The chain's CDR3 is CASSGSGGPYEQYF. The DNA for the CDR3 is TGCGCCAGCAGTGGAAGCGGGGGGCCGTACGAGCAGTACTTC.